A selection of T cell receptor beta chains follows, all from one sample in a study of blood T cell repertoires in COVID-19. Assay used: immunoSEQ multiplex PCR; TCRdb lists only in-frame clones, some missing. This table has roughly 60,000 clones, approximately 84% appearing once. The material sequenced was peripheral blood. The receptors were sampled from a man aged 55 to 70 with acute or convalescent COVID-19. The CDR3 runs from the conserved cysteine through the conserved F or W. The D gene is left open where the match is weak. Part of the rows lack a size; the others show once, few, many or a class for expanded clones.

V gene: TRBV5-8
clone size: few
J gene: TRBJ1-1
D gene: .
CDR3 protein: CASSLPGDRTEAFF
CDR3 DNA: TGTGCCAGCAGCTTACCAGGGGACCGCACTGAAGCTTTCTTT

V gene: TRBV7-2
clone size: few
J gene: TRBJ2-7
D gene: .
CDR3 protein: CASSLEPGGYEQYF
CDR3 DNA: TGTGCCAGCAGCTTAGAGCCCGGGGGTTACGAGCAGTACTTC

V gene: TRBV5-4
clone size: .
J gene: TRBJ2-7
D gene: TRBD1
CDR3 protein: CASSLAGQGANEQYF
CDR3 DNA: TGTGCCAGCAGCTTGGCGGGACAGGGGGCCAACGAGCAGTACTTC

V gene: TRBV15
clone size: .
J gene: TRBJ2-2
D gene: TRBD2
CDR3 protein: CATSRDMTGGPSGELFF
CDR3 DNA: TGTGCCACCAGCAGAGATATGACGGGGGGGCCGTCCGGGGAGCTGTTTTTT

V gene: TRBV6-1
clone size: .
J gene: TRBJ2-3
D gene: .
CDR3 protein: CASSEFSSREYTQYF
CDR3 DNA: TGTGCCAGCAGTGAGTTCTCGTCGAGGGAGTATACGCAGTATTTT

V gene: TRBV27
clone size: .
J gene: TRBJ1-6
D gene: TRBD1
CDR3 protein: CASSLGPGGDSPLHF
CDR3 DNA: TGTGCCAGCAGTTTAGGTCCAGGGGGAGATTCACCCCTCCACTTT

V gene: TRBV4-2
clone size: .
J gene: TRBJ2-2
D gene: TRBD2
CDR3 protein: CASSQVGSGTNTGELFF
CDR3 DNA: TGTGCCAGCAGCCAAGTTGGTAGCGGGACTAACACCGGGGAGCTGTTTTTT

V gene: TRBV5-6
clone size: .
J gene: TRBJ1-2
D gene: .
CDR3 protein: CASSLQGLYGYTF
CDR3 DNA: TGTGCCAGCAGCTTACAGGGCCTCTATGGCTACACCTTC

V gene: TRBV19
clone size: .
J gene: TRBJ1-5
D gene: .
CDR3 protein: CASSIWESHQPQHF
CDR3 DNA: TGTGCCAGTAGTATTTGGGAGTCTCACCAGCCCCAGCATTTT

V gene: TRBV5-1
clone size: .
J gene: TRBJ2-5
D gene: .
CDR3 protein: CASREGGETQYF
CDR3 DNA: TGCGCCAGCCGTGAGGGAGGAGAGACCCAGTACTTC

V gene: TRBV28
clone size: .
J gene: TRBJ1-3
D gene: .
CDR3 protein: CASSTTGNGNTIYF
CDR3 DNA: TGTGCCAGCAGCACGACAGGAAATGGAAACACCATATATTTT

V gene: TRBV7-8
clone size: .
J gene: TRBJ1-1
D gene: .
CDR3 protein: CASSLQTMNTEAFF
CDR3 DNA: TGTGCCAGCAGCTTACAAACAATGAACACTGAAGCTTTCTTT

V gene: TRBV5-1
clone size: .
J gene: TRBJ1-4
D gene: .
CDR3 protein: CASSLSRTGNEKLFF
CDR3 DNA: TGCGCCAGCAGCTTGTCGAGGACGGGAAATGAAAAACTGTTTTTT

V gene: TRBV12-5
clone size: .
J gene: TRBJ2-3
D gene: TRBD2
CDR3 protein: CASADSGGTDTQYF
CDR3 DNA: TGTGCTAGTGCCGATAGCGGGGGCACAGATACGCAGTATTTT

V gene: TRBV11-2
clone size: many
J gene: TRBJ1-6
D gene: TRBD1
CDR3 protein: CASSTYRGRGSPLHF
CDR3 DNA: TGTGCCAGCAGCACCTACAGGGGCCGGGGTTCACCCCTCCACTTT

V gene: TRBV10-3
clone size: .
J gene: TRBJ1-2
D gene: .
CDR3 protein: CAISEIGEGGYTF
CDR3 DNA: TGTGCCATCAGTGAAATAGGGGAAGGTGGCTACACCTTC

V gene: TRBV19
clone size: .
J gene: TRBJ1-3
D gene: TRBD1
CDR3 protein: CASTARGQGTWSGNTIYF
CDR3 DNA: TGTGCCAGTACCGCAAGGGGACAGGGAACTTGGTCTGGAAACACCATATATTTT

V gene: TRBV29-1
clone size: .
J gene: TRBJ2-1
D gene: .
CDR3 protein: CSVAPGDNEQFF
CDR3 DNA: TGCAGCGTTGCGCCAGGGGACAATGAGCAGTTCTTC

V gene: TRBV7-6
clone size: .
J gene: TRBJ2-2
D gene: .
CDR3 protein: CASSLVVPGELFF
CDR3 DNA: TGTGCCAGCAGCTTAGTAGTTCCCGGGGAGCTGTTTTTT

V gene: TRBV12-3/TRBV12-4
clone size: .
J gene: TRBJ2-1
D gene: TRBD2
CDR3 protein: CASSPNGGEQFF
CDR3 DNA: TGTGCCAGCAGCCCAAACGGGGGGGAGCAGTTCTTC

V gene: TRBV5-4
clone size: .
J gene: TRBJ2-7
D gene: TRBD1
CDR3 protein: CASSGGQAYEQYF
CDR3 DNA: TGTGCCAGCAGCGGGGGACAGGCCTACGAGCAGTACTTC

V gene: TRBV5-1
clone size: .
J gene: TRBJ2-7
D gene: TRBD1
CDR3 protein: CASVGKPGQGNYEQYF
CDR3 DNA: TGCGCCAGCGTTGGCAAACCGGGACAGGGTAACTACGAGCAGTACTTC

V gene: TRBV30
clone size: .
J gene: TRBJ2-7
D gene: TRBD1
CDR3 protein: CAWSESGQGQQYF
CDR3 DNA: TGTGCCTGGAGCGAATCGGGACAGGGCCAGCAGTACTTC

V gene: TRBV5-4
clone size: .
J gene: TRBJ1-2
D gene: .
CDR3 protein: CASSPPPGGENNYGYTF
CDR3 DNA: TGTGCCAGCAGCCCGCCACCGGGGGGAGAAAATAACTATGGCTACACCTTC

V gene: TRBV24-1
clone size: .
J gene: TRBJ2-7
D gene: TRBD1
CDR3 protein: CATSDPGQATKQYF
CDR3 DNA: TGTGCCACCAGTGACCCGGGACAGGCTACGAAGCAGTACTTC

V gene: TRBV18
clone size: .
J gene: TRBJ1-4
D gene: TRBD1
CDR3 protein: CASSPDRTANEKLFF
CDR3 DNA: TGTGCCAGCTCACCGGACAGGACGGCTAATGAAAAACTGTTTTTT

V gene: TRBV4-1
clone size: .
J gene: TRBJ2-1
D gene: .
CDR3 protein: CASSHRGRGTNEQFF
CDR3 DNA: TGCGCCAGCAGCCACCGGGGCAGGGGTACGAATGAGCAGTTCTTC

V gene: TRBV9
clone size: .
J gene: TRBJ1-1
D gene: .
CDR3 protein: CASSALWQGNTEAFF
CDR3 DNA: TGTGCCAGCAGCGCCCTCTGGCAGGGGAATACTGAAGCTTTCTTT

V gene: TRBV14
clone size: .
J gene: TRBJ1-2
D gene: .
CDR3 protein: CASSQDVSVRYGYTF
CDR3 DNA: TGTGCCAGCAGCCAAGATGTCTCGGTCCGGTATGGCTACACCTTC

V gene: TRBV5-1
clone size: .
J gene: TRBJ2-3
D gene: .
CDR3 protein: CASSLDIDTQYF
CDR3 DNA: TGCGCCAGCAGCTTGGATATAGATACGCAGTATTTT

V gene: TRBV14
clone size: .
J gene: TRBJ2-7
D gene: TRBD2
CDR3 protein: CASSRGGAGAYEQYF
CDR3 DNA: TGTGCCAGCAGTCGGGGGGGAGCAGGAGCCTACGAGCAGTACTTC

V gene: TRBV19
clone size: .
J gene: TRBJ2-3
D gene: .
CDR3 protein: CASSMVAARGYTQYF
CDR3 DNA: TGTGCCAGTAGTATGGTAGCGGCCCGGGGGTATACGCAGTATTTT

V gene: TRBV7-9
clone size: .
J gene: TRBJ1-1
D gene: .
CDR3 protein: CASSLVPGGTEAFF
CDR3 DNA: TGTGCCAGCAGCTTAGTTCCAGGTGGGACTGAAGCTTTCTTT

V gene: TRBV24-1
clone size: .
J gene: TRBJ2-1
D gene: TRBD1
CDR3 protein: CATSDFGDRNNEQFF
CDR3 DNA: TGTGCCACCAGTGATTTTGGGGACAGAAACAATGAGCAGTTCTTC